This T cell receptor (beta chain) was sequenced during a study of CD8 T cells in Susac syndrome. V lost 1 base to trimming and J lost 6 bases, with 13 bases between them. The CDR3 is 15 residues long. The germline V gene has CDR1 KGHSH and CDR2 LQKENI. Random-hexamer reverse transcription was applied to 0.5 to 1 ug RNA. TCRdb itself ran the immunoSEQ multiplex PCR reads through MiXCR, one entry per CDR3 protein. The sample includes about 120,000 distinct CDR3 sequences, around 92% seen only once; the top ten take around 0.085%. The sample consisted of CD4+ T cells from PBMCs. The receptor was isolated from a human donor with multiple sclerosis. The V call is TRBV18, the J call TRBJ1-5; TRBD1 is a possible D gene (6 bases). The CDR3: CASSPLTGMGQPQHF. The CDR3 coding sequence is TGTGCCAGCTCACCACTGACAGGCATGGGTCAGCCCCAGCATTTT.